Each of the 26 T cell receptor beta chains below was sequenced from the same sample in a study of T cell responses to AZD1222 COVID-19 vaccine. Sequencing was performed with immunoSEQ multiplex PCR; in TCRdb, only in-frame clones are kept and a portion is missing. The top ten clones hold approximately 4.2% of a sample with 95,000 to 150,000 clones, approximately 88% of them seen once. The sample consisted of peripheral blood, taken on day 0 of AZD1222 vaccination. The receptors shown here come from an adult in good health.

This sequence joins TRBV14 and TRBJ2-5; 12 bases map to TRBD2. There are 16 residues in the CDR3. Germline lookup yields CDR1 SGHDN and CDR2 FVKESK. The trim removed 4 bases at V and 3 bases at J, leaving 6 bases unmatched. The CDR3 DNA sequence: TGTGCCAGCAGCCGAGCCAGGACTAGCGGGGAAGAGACCCAGTACTTC. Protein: CASSRARTSGEETQYF.

DNA for the CDR3: TGTGCCGCGAGCGCGACGAACACCGGGGAGCTGTTTTTT. Protein sequence: CAASATNTGELFF. The rearrangement joins TRBV19 to TRBJ2-2; D is undetermined. The V end lost 11 bases, the J end lost 0 bases, and 10 bases lay between the germline ends. Germline lookup yields CDR1 LNHDA and CDR2 SQIVND (reference sequence). This CDR3 has 13 amino acids.

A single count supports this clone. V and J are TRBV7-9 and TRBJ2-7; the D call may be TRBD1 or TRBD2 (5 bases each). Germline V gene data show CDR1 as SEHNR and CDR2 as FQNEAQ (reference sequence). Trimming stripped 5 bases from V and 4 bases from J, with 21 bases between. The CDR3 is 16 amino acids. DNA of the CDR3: TGTGCCAGCAGCATAGGGGTCGGGGCCGGTGATTACGAGCAGTACTTC. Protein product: CASSIGVGAGDYEQYF.

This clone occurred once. CDR3 region: CASSLAVSRELVSEQYF. The DNA for the CDR3 is TGTGCCAGCAGCTTGGCCGTATCCAGGGAATTGGTGTCCGAGCAGTACTTC. This rearrangement joins TRBV5-5 to TRBJ2-7; tentative D call: TRBD1 (5 bases). Trimming shortened V by 0 bases and J by 6 bases, and 22 bases separated the two germline ends. Germline CDR1 and CDR2: SGHKS and YYEKEE (reference sequence). CDR3 length equals 17 residues.

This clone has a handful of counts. In DNA, the CDR3 is TGTGCCAGCAGCGTAACGGGGCACGCAGTACCTGGGGCCAACGTCCTGACTTTC. Translation: CASSVTGHAVPGANVLTF. The chain carries TRBV28 and TRBJ2-6, with D possibly called TRBD1 or TRBD2 (5 bases each). V dropped 6 bases and J dropped 2 bases, with 20 bases sitting between them. Germline V gene lookup returns CDR1 MDHEN and CDR2 SYDVKM. The CDR3 length is 18 residues.

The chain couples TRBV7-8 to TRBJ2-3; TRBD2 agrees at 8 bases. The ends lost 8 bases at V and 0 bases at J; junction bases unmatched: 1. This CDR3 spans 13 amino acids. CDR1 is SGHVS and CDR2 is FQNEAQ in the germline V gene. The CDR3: CASGLASTDTQYF. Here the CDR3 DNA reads TGTGCCAGCGGACTAGCTAGCACAGATACGCAGTATTTT.

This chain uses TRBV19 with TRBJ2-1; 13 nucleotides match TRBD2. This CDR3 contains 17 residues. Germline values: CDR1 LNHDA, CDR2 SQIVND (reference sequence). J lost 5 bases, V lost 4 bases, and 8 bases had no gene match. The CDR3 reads CASSSYPGLAGNNEQFF. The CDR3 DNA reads TGTGCCAGTAGTAGCTATCCGGGACTAGCGGGAAACAATGAGCAGTTCTTC.

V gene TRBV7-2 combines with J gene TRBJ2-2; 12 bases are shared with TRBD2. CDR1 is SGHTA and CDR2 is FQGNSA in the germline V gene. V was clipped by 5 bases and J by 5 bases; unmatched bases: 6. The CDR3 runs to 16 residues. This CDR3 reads CASSLLAGGRTGELFF. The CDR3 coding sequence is TGTGCCAGCAGCCTTCTAGCGGGGGGGCGGACCGGGGAGCTGTTTTTT.

Written as DNA, the CDR3 is TGTGCCAGCAGAGACCCGGGGGGGCTCGCTACGCAGTATTTT. It encodes CASRDPGGLATQYF. This chain joins TRBV11-2 and TRBJ2-3; 8 nucleotides agree with TRBD2. This CDR3 has 14 amino acids. Germline V gene data show CDR1 as SGHAT and CDR2 as FQNNGV. After removal of 6 bases from V and 8 bases from J, the junction contained 10 bases not matched to a gene.

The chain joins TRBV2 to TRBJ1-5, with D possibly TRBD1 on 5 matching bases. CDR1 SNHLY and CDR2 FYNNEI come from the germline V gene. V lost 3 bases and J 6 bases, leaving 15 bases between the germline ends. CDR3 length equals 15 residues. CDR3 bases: TGTGCCAGCAGTGATTCGCCAGGGCCAGGTCAGCCCCAGCATTTT. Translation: CASSDSPGPGQPQHF.

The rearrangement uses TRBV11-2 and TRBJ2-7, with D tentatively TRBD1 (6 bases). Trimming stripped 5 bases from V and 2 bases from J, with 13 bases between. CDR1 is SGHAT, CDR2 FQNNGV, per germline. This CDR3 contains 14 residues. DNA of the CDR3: TGTGCCAGCAGCAGACAGGAATATACCTACGAGCAGTACTTC. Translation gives CASSRQEYTYEQYF.

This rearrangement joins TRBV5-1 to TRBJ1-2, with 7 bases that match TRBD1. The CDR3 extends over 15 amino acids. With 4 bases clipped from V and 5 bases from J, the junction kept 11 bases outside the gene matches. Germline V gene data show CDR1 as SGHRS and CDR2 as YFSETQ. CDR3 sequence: CASSAQGGRKYGYTF. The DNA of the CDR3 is TGCGCCAGCAGCGCACAAGGGGGCAGGAAGTATGGCTACACCTTC. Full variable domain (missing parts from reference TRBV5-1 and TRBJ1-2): KAGVTQTPRYLIKTRGQQVTLSCSPISGHRSVSWYQQTPGQGLQFLFEYFSETQRNKGNFPGRFSGRQFSNSRSEMNVSTLELGDSALYLCASSAQGGRKYGYTFGSGTRLTVV.

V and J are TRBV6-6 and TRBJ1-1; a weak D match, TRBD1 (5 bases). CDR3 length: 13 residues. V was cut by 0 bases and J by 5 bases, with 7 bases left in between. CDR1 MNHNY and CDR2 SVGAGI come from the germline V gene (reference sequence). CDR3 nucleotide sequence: TGTGCCAGCAGTTACTCACGGGGGACTGAAGCTTTCTTT. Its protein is CASSYSRGTEAFF.

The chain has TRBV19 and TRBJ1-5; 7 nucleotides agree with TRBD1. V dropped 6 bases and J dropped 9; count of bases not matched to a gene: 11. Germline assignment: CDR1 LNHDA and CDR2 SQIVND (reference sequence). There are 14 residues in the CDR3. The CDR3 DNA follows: TGTGCCAGTAGCAAGGGACAGTTTGCTGGGCCCCAGCATTTT. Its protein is CASSKGQFAGPQHF.

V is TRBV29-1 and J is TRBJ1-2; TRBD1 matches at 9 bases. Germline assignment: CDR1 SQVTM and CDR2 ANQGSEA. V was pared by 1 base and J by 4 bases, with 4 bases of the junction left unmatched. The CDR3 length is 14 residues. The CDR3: CSVEGGQGAYGYTF. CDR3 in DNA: TGCAGCGTTGAAGGGGGACAGGGAGCCTATGGCTACACCTTC.

CDR3 residues: CASSYSIGGYGYTF. As DNA, the CDR3 is TGTGCCAGCAGTTACTCGATAGGGGGCTATGGCTACACCTTC. This chain links TRBV6-5 with TRBJ1-2; a possible D gene is TRBD1 (6 bases). V lost 0 bases and J 4 bases, leaving 9 bases between the germline ends. The CDR3 covers 14 residues. Per germline, CDR1 MNHEY and CDR2 SVGAGI.

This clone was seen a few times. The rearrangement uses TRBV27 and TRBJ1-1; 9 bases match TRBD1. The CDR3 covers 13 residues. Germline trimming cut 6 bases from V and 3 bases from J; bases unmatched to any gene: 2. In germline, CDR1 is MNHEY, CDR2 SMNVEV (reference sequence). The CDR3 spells CASRTGGDTEAFF. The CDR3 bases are TGTGCCAGCAGGACAGGGGGAGACACTGAAGCTTTCTTT.

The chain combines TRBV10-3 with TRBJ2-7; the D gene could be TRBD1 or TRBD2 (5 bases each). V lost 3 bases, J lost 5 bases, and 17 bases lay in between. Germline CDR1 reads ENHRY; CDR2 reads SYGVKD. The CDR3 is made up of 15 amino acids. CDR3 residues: CAISDLRGRKDEQYF. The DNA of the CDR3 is TGTGCCATCAGTGATCTGAGGGGTCGAAAGGACGAGCAGTACTTC.

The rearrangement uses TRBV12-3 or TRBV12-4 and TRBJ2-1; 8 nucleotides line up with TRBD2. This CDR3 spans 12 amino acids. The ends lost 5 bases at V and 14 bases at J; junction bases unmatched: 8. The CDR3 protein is CASSELAGSEFF. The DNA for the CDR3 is TGTGCCAGCAGTGAGCTAGCGGGTTCTGAGTTCTTC.

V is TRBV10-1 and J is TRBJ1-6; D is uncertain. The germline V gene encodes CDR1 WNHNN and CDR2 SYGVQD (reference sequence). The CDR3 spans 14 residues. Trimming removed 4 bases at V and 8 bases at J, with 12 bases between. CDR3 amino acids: CASSGGLMDSPLHF. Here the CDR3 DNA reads TGCGCCAGCAGTGGGGGTTTGATGGATTCACCCCTCCACTTT.

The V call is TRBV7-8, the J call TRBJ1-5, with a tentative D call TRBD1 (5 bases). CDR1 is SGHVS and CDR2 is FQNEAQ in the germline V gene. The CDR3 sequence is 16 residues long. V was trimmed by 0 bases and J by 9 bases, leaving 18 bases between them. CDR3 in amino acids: CASSLAPDLTGWPQHF. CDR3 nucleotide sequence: TGTGCCAGCAGCTTAGCCCCGGACCTTACAGGTTGGCCCCAGCATTTT.

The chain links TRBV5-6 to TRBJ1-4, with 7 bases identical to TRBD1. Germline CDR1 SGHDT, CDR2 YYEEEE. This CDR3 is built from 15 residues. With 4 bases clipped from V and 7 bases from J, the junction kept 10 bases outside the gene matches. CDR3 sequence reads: CASSTLQGSGEKLFF. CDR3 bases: TGTGCCAGCAGCACGCTACAGGGGAGTGGTGAAAAACTGTTTTTT.

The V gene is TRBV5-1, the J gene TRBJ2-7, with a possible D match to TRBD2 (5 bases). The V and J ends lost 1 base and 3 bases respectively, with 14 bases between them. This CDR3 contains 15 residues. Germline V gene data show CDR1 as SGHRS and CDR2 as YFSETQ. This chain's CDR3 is CASSLSSAEVYEQYF. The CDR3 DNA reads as TGCGCCAGCAGCTTGAGCTCGGCGGAGGTCTACGAGCAGTACTTC.

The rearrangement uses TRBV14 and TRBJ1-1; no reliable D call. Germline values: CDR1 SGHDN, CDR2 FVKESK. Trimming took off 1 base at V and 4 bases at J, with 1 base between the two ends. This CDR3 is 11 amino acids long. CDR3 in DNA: TGTGCCAGCAGCCAAGCCACTGAAGCTTTCTTT. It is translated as CASSQATEAFF.

CDR3 in amino acids: CASSFGGRMEKLFF. The CDR3 DNA sequence: TGTGCCAGCAGTTTCGGAGGTCGGATGGAAAAACTGTTTTTT. The chain uses TRBV6-2 or TRBV6-3 and TRBJ1-4; D is unclear. The CDR3 length is 14 residues. The V end was cut by 4 bases, the J end by 8 bases, with 14 bases between. CDR1 is MNHEY and CDR2 is SVGEGT in the germline V gene.

The CDR3, as DNA: TGTGCCAGCAGCTTAGCTCTGACAGGGGTTACGGGTGGCTACACCTTC. Translation gives CASSLALTGVTGGYTF. The chain carries TRBV7-9 and TRBJ1-2; 8 bases match TRBD1. After removal of 0 bases from V and 7 bases from J, the junction contained 10 bases not matched to a gene. The CDR3 covers 16 residues. Looked up from germline, CDR1 is SEHNR and CDR2 is FQNEAQ (reference sequence).